A single sample is the source of the 29 T cell receptor beta chains below, sequenced in a study of Tregs in tolerant kidney transplant recipients. The repertoire was sequenced with immunoSEQ multiplex PCR; TCRdb's copy has only in-frame clones and lacks some. This table holds approximately 5,800 clones. Mixed chimerism was transient after nonmyeloablative marrow transplants from related graft donors. This specimen consisted of CD8+ T cells from blood (PBMCs), obtained 12 months after the transplant. The receptors derive from a human patient who received a combined kidney and bone marrow transplant. The T cells may partly be graft donor cells.

On this clone: The read falls 3 residues short of the CDR3 end, and the missing part is taken from the germline J gene. The rearrangement joins TRBV12-3 or TRBV12-4 to TRBJ2-7; 7 bases line up with TRBD1. V lost 7 bases to trimming and J lost 4 bases; unmatched junction nucleotides: 16. This CDR3 is built from 16 residues. The CDR3 bases that were read are TGTGCCAGCACAAAGAACAGGGGCAACGGAGGTTACGAG. This encodes CASTKNRGNGGYE. The full-length CDR3 reads as CASTKNRGNGGYEQYF.

Worth noting for this clone: The read terminates 3 residues before the CDR3 end, so the remaining end is supplied by the germline J gene. The chain carries TRBV29-1 and TRBJ2-1, with TRBD2 matching 8 bases. CDR3 length equals 11 residues. Germline-derived CDR1 and CDR2 are SQVTM and ANQGSEA. Unmatched junction bases numbered 1, after V lost 6 bases and J lost 6 bases. The CDR3 loop is CSVGGVNEQFF. The covered CDR3 bases are TGCAGCGTCGGGGGGGTCAATGAG.

A word on this clone: The read falls 3 residues short of the CDR3 end, and the missing part is taken from the germline J gene. The rearrangement uses TRBV2 and TRBJ1-3; D not certain. The germline CDR1 and CDR2 sequences are SNHLY and FYNNEI. V dropped 5 bases and J dropped 0 bases, with 14 bases sitting between them. The CDR3 covers 16 residues. CDR3 bases read: TGTGCCAGCAGTCCAAGTCCGGTATTCTCTGGAAACACC. The encoded protein is CASSPSPVFSGNT. The CDR3 in its entirety is CASSPSPVFSGNTIYF.

As for this clone: The read terminates 3 residues before the CDR3 end, so the remaining end is supplied by the germline J gene. This chain links TRBV29-1 with TRBJ1-1; no reliable D call. The CDR3 consists of 12 residues. Deletions cut 6 bases from V and 0 bases from J, with 8 bases between. CDR1 and CDR2 (germline): SQVTM, ANQGSEA. The part of the CDR3 DNA that was read is TGCAGCGTCTCTTTTATGAACACTGAA. This encodes CSVSFMNTE. The full CDR3 sequence reads CSVSFMNTEAFF.

Partial CDR3 DNA: TGCAGTGCTAGACTGTTACCTAATACG. Translation: CSARLLPNT. The full CDR3 protein is CSARLLPNTQYF. V and J are TRBV20-1 and TRBJ2-3; D gene ambiguous. From the germline J gene comes the end of the CDR3, since the read stops 3 residues before it. Germline CDR1 DFQATT, CDR2 SNEGSKA (reference sequence). This CDR3 contains 12 residues. Trimming cost V 2 bases and J 7 bases, with 10 bases left between them.

About this clone: The read ends 3 residues before the CDR3 terminus; that terminus is restored from the germline J gene. The V and J genes are TRBV29-1 and TRBJ2-7; 8 bases align to TRBD2. Germline V CDR1 and CDR2: SQVTM, ANQGSEA. The V segment lost 0 bases and the J segment 0 bases; nucleotides outside the gene matches: 4. This CDR3 region has 15 residues. The sequenced CDR3 bases are TGCAGCGTTGAAGATCCAAGCGGGAGCTCCTACGAG. Translation gives CSVEDPSGSSYE. The full CDR3 protein reads CSVEDPSGSSYEQYF.

A remark on this clone: The read terminates 3 residues before the CDR3 end, so the remaining end is supplied by the germline J gene. This sequence joins TRBV30 and TRBJ2-1; TRBD1 agrees at 7 bases. J was trimmed by 0 bases and V by 2 bases; bases with no gene match: 4. The CDR3 sequence is 15 residues long. Per germline, CDR1 GTSNPN and CDR2 SVGIG (reference sequence). The CDR3 is CAWSLTGSSYNEQFF. The sequenced CDR3 bases are TGTGCCTGGAGTCTGACAGGGAGCTCCTACAATGAG. The variable domain in full, with the rest retrieved from reference TRBV30 and TRBJ2-1, is SQTIHQWPATLVQPVGSPLSLECTVEGTSNPNLYWYRQAAGRGLQLLFYSVGIGQISSEVPQNLSASRPQDRQFILSSKKLLLSDSGFYLCAWSLTGSSYNEQFFGPGTRLTVL.

CDR3 residues: CASSLAAVEQYF. The CDR3 bases that were read are TGTGCCAGCAGCTTAGCGGCTGTCGAG. The chain uses TRBV7-2 and TRBJ2-7; D is undetermined. The read gets to within 3 residues of the CDR3 end, and the germline J gene fills in the rest. This CDR3 has 12 residues. Germline CDR1 reads SGHTA; CDR2 reads FQGNSA. V was shortened by 0 bases and J by 6 bases, with 6 bases between the two germline ends.

Of note for this clone: Read sequence stops 3 residues before the CDR3 end, and the germline J gene provides the missing end. V usage is TRBV7-8 and J usage is TRBJ2-1; D uncertain. V lost 5 bases, J lost 6 bases, and 11 bases lay in between. The V gene's germline CDR1 is SGHVS and CDR2 FQNEAQ. The length of the CDR3 is 13 residues. CDR3 DNA (partial): TGTGCCAGCAGCCCCGGGTGGAGCAATGAG. Its protein product is CASSPGWSNE. Given in full, the CDR3 is CASSPGWSNEQFF.

Comments on this clone: The missing CDR3 end, 3 residues past where the read stops, is filled in from the germline J gene. The chain couples TRBV19 to TRBJ2-7, with D perhaps matching TRBD1 (5 bases). The germline V and J ends were trimmed by 7 bases and 3 bases, with 16 bases remaining between them. There are 14 residues in the CDR3. Germline V gene data show CDR1 as LNHDA and CDR2 as SQIVND (reference sequence). CDR3 DNA, as far as it was read: TGTGCCAGTAACCCAGGGATGGGGTTCTACGAG. Translating gives CASNPGMGFYE. In full, the CDR3 is CASNPGMGFYEQYF. Drawing the rest from reference TRBV19 and TRBJ2-7, the complete variable domain is DGGITQSPKYLFRKEGQNVTLSCEQNLNHDAMYWYRQDPGQGLRLIYYSQIVNDFQKGDIAEGYSVSREKKESFPLTVTSAQKNPTAFYLCASNPGMGFYEQYFGPGTRLTVT.

A remark on this clone: The sequence runs out 3 residues before the end of the CDR3; the remainder is reconstructed from the germline J gene. This rearrangement joins TRBV2 to TRBJ2-1, with D unclear. Looked up from germline, CDR1 is SNHLY and CDR2 is FYNNEI. CDR3 size: 11 residues. Trimming stripped 7 bases from V and 8 bases from J, with 9 bases between. The covered CDR3 bases are TGTGCCAGCATTCTTGTCGATGAG. Amino acid sequence: CASILVDE. The entire CDR3 protein reads CASILVDEQFF.

For this clone: The read finishes 3 residues shy of the CDR3 end, and the germline J gene is used to complete it. The chain joins TRBV5-6 to TRBJ1-6, with a possible D match to TRBD1 (5 bases). CDR3 length equals 14 residues. V lost 2 bases, J lost 5 bases, and 8 bases lay in between. In germline, CDR1 is SGHDT, CDR2 YYEEEE. Incomplete CDR3 DNA: TGTGCCAGCAGCTTCCGGACAAATAATTCACCC. Encoded protein: CASSFRTNNSP. From start to end, the CDR3 is CASSFRTNNSPLHF.

With respect to this clone: Sequencing ends 3 residues short of the CDR3 end; the germline J gene provides the rest. The chain links TRBV20-1 to TRBJ2-1; TRBD1 might be the D (5 bases). V dropped 6 bases and J dropped 4 bases, with 16 bases sitting between them. Germline lookup yields CDR1 DFQATT and CDR2 SNEGSKA (reference sequence). The CDR3 covers 14 residues. This chain's CDR3 is CSAAQGAVYNEQFF. CDR3 DNA, as far as it was read: TGCAGTGCCGCTCAAGGGGCCGTATACAATGAG.

On this clone: The read comes to an end 3 residues before the CDR3 does, leaving the germline J gene to fill in the end. This chain joins TRBV6-2 or TRBV6-3 and TRBJ2-1, with 7 nucleotides matching TRBD2. CDR1 is MNHEY, CDR2 SVGEGT, per germline. This CDR3 comprises 16 residues. The V gene end was trimmed by 5 bases and the J gene end by 6 bases; junction bases not matched to a gene: 13. The sequenced part of the CDR3 DNA is TGTGCCAGCAGTCCCGTTTCTAGCGGAGATACCAATGAG. It translates to CASSPVSSGDTNE. The complete CDR3 reads CASSPVSSGDTNEQFF.

CDR3 loop: CASSPWGSAGELFF. The covered CDR3 bases are TGTGCCAGCAGCCCCTGGGGCTCTGCCGGGGAG. This sequence joins TRBV5-4 and TRBJ2-2; D possibly corresponds to TRBD1 (5 bases). Read sequence stops 3 residues before the CDR3 end, and the germline J gene provides the missing end. This CDR3 is 14 amino acids long. The V and J ends lost 4 bases and 6 bases respectively, with 13 bases between them. Germline assignment: CDR1 SGHNT and CDR2 YYREEE (reference sequence).

Concerning this clone: The read ends 3 residues early relative to the CDR3; the germline J gene fills the gap. This chain links TRBV2 with TRBJ2-3; 8 positions agree with TRBD2. The CDR3 sequence is 14 residues long. With V trimmed by 6 bases and J by 5 bases, 7 bases remained unmatched. Per germline, CDR1 SNHLY and CDR2 FYNNEI. The CDR3 region is CASRAGLVVDTQYF. CDR3 DNA (partial): TGTGCCAGCAGGGCGGGACTAGTGGTAGATACG.

Concerning this clone itself: The read ends 3 residues early relative to the CDR3; the germline J gene fills the gap. This chain connects TRBV6-9 to TRBJ1-3; D not resolved. This CDR3 contains 15 residues. V lost 3 bases and J lost 1, with 10 bases in between. Per the germline V gene, CDR1 is MNHGY and CDR2 is SVAAGI. This CDR3 reads CASSYPDLSGNTIYF. CDR3 bases read: TGTGCCAGCAGTTACCCAGATTTATCTGGAAACACC.

Notes on this clone: With the read ending 3 residues before the CDR3 end, the germline J gene is used to fill in that end. The chain has TRBV5-1 and TRBJ2-3, with 9 bases aligning to TRBD2. This CDR3 region has 16 residues. With V trimmed by 2 bases and J by 3 bases, 7 bases remained unmatched. Germline V CDR1 and CDR2: SGHRS, YFSETQ. CDR3 bases read: TGCGCCAGCAGCTTAATAGCGGGAGAAGTGACAGATACG. It translates to CASSLIAGEVTDT. The complete CDR3 protein is CASSLIAGEVTDTQYF.

As regards this clone: The missing CDR3 end, 3 residues past where the read stops, is filled in from the germline J gene. The V and J genes are TRBV13 and TRBJ1-2, with 8 nucleotides matching TRBD1. Germline V CDR1 and CDR2: PRHDT, FYEKMQ (reference sequence). The CDR3 covers 18 residues. V was clipped by 5 bases and J by 4 bases; unmatched bases: 18. Partial CDR3 DNA: TGTGCCAGCAGCCACCGCATGGGGACCGGACAGGGCGGCTATGGC. This translates into CASSHRMGTGQGGYG. The entire CDR3 is CASSHRMGTGQGGYGYTF. The variable domain in full, with the rest retrieved from reference TRBV13 and TRBJ1-2, is AAGVIQSPRHLIKEKRETATLKCYPIPRHDTVYWYQQGPGQDPQFLISFYEKMQSDKGSIPDRFSAQQFSDYHSELNMSSLELGDSALYFCASSHRMGTGQGGYGYTFGSGTRLTVV.

In regard to this clone: The CDR3 end falls 3 residues outside the read, so it is completed with the germline J gene. This chain uses TRBV5-4 with TRBJ2-7; maybe TRBD2 (8 bases). V shed 6 bases and J shed 0 bases, with 13 bases lying between them. This CDR3 has 14 amino acids. The germline CDR1 and CDR2 sequences are SGHNT and YYREEE (reference sequence). The CDR3 region is CASNGGDSSYEQYF. CDR3 DNA (partial): TGTGCCAGCAACGGGGGGGACAGCTCCTACGAG.

Notes on this clone: The read terminates 3 residues ahead of where the CDR3 ends, so the germline J gene completes it. V and J are TRBV6-2 or TRBV6-3 and TRBJ2-4; no clear D gene. Between the trimmed V and J ends, which lost 6 bases and 7 bases, there was a span of 7 bases. The CDR3 sequence is 11 residues long. Germline loops: CDR1 MNHEY, CDR2 SVGEGT. The sequenced part of the CDR3 DNA is TGTGCCAGCAGCGGTGGTAACATT. It translates to CASSGGNI. The whole CDR3 region reads CASSGGNIQYF.

Of note for this clone: The DNA ends 3 residues before the CDR3 does, and the rest of the CDR3 is filled in from the germline J gene. The rearrangement uses TRBV2 and TRBJ2-5, with 8 nucleotides matching TRBD1. Germline assignment: CDR1 SNHLY and CDR2 FYNNEI. The V and J ends lost 1 base and 4 bases, in that order; junction bases with no gene match: 2. This CDR3 is built from 14 residues. The CDR3 reads CASSEGTGSETQYF. The sequenced CDR3 bases are TGTGCCAGCAGTGAAGGGACAGGGTCAGAGACC.

With regard to this clone: The read ends 3 residues before the CDR3 terminus; that terminus is restored from the germline J gene. The chain uses TRBV20-1 and TRBJ2-2; 13 nucleotides agree with TRBD2. The CDR3 spans 16 residues. V was pared by 0 bases and J by 7 bases, with 5 bases of the junction left unmatched. The germline gives CDR1 DFQATT, CDR2 SNEGSKA (reference sequence). CDR3 protein: CSARDRTSGSYGELFF. The CDR3 DNA, read in part, is TGCAGTGCTAGAGATAGGACTAGCGGGAGTTACGGGGAG.

Comments on this clone: The read terminates 3 residues before the CDR3 end, so the remaining end is supplied by the germline J gene. V and J are TRBV19 and TRBJ2-7, with D perhaps matching TRBD1 (6 bases). V was shortened by 3 bases and J by 5 bases, with 11 bases between the two germline ends. Germline-derived CDR1 and CDR2 are LNHDA and SQIVND (reference sequence). The CDR3 is 13 amino acids. CDR3 bases read: TGTGCCAGTAGTATTTTCAGGGGACACGAG. Its translation: CASSIFRGHE. The full-length CDR3 reads as CASSIFRGHEQYF.

Comments on this clone: The read stops 3 residues short of the end of the CDR3; the missing end is completed from the germline J gene. V usage is TRBV7-9 and J usage is TRBJ2-5; D is tentatively TRBD1 or TRBD2 (5 bases each). The CDR3 runs 14 residues. The germline CDR1 and CDR2 sequences are SEHNR and FQNEAQ (reference sequence). V was trimmed by 8 bases and J by 2 bases, leaving 15 bases between them. CDR3 sequence reads: CASSGSPAQETQYF. CDR3 bases read: TGTGCCAGCTCAGGGAGTCCAGCACAAGAGACC.

Regarding this clone: The read comes to an end 3 residues before the CDR3 does, leaving the germline J gene to fill in the end. The J gene is TRBJ1-1, the V gene TRBV2, with 7 nucleotides matching TRBD1. The germline CDR1 and CDR2 sequences are SNHLY and FYNNEI. The CDR3 has 16 residues. J was trimmed by 5 bases and V by 6 bases; bases with no gene match: 15. CDR3 region: CASRETRDSGGTEAFF. Incomplete CDR3 DNA: TGTGCCAGCAGGGAAACTCGGGACAGCGGAGGGACTGAA.

Judged by frequency, this clone is medium-sized. The CDR3 end lies 3 residues beyond the end of the read and is filled in from the germline J gene. The chain is built from TRBV20-1 and TRBJ1-5; possibly TRBD1 for D (5 bases). Trimming removed 6 bases at V and 0 bases at J, with 24 bases between. CDR1 is DFQATT, CDR2 SNEGSKA, per germline (reference sequence). This CDR3 is 18 amino acids long. The covered CDR3 bases are TGCAGTGCCGTAGGTAGGAGACAGAAAAGTTCTAGCAATCAGCCC. This encodes CSAVGRRQKSSSNQP. The full CDR3 reads CSAVGRRQKSSSNQPQHF.

Turning to this clone: The read ends 3 residues early relative to the CDR3; the germline J gene fills the gap. The chain carries TRBV20-1 and TRBJ2-7; D is undetermined. The V end was cut by 1 base, the J end by 3 bases, with 10 bases between. The germline CDR1 and CDR2 sequences are DFQATT and SNEGSKA (reference sequence). The CDR3 has 13 amino acids. The CDR3 bases that were read are TGCAGTGCTAGAGTTAACAGTCACTACGAG. It yields the protein CSARVNSHYE. The full CDR3 is CSARVNSHYEQYF.

Comments on this clone: From the germline J gene comes the end of the CDR3, since the read stops 3 residues before it. This chain uses TRBV30 with TRBJ2-5, with D possibly matching TRBD2 (6 bases). The V gene lost 4 bases and the J gene lost 0 bases, with 9 bases spanning the gap. Germline CDR1 reads GTSNPN; CDR2 reads SVGIG (reference sequence). This CDR3 is 13 amino acids long. The CDR3 region is CAWIAENQETQYF. The CDR3 DNA, read in part, is TGTGCCTGGATAGCGGAAAACCAAGAGACC.